Below are 16 T cell receptor beta chains sequenced from a single sample in a study of a mutant IDH1 vaccine in newly diagnosed glioma. The antigens for these receptors are not known. The data were produced by immunoSEQ multiplex PCR, yet TCRdb's version contains in-frame clones alone and is incomplete. Of about 94,000 clones listed, nearly 90% are singletons. As for time point: week 47, end of study. In the vaccine, a single dose held 300 ug of the mutant IDH1 20-mer peptide, along with topical imiquimod. The sample consisted of PBMCs, taken from a glioma patient whose treatment included an IDH1 peptide vaccine. Source of these receptors: a woman between 45 and 60 years old with glioma.

The chain combines TRBV6-5 with TRBJ2-1; D possibly matches TRBD1 or TRBD2 (5 bases each). Germline values: CDR1 MNHEY, CDR2 SVGAGI. The CDR3 has 13 residues. The V and J ends lost 6 bases and 9 bases respectively, with 15 bases between them. CDR3 sequence (DNA): TGTGCCAGCAGATTAGGGGAGATGGTTGAGCAGTTCTTC. Translated: CASRLGEMVEQFF.

In DNA, the CDR3 is TGCGCCAGCAACCCCGGGGATAGCAATCAGCCCCAGCATTTT. It is translated as CASNPGDSNQPQHF. The chain carries TRBV10-2 and TRBJ1-5; D call uncertain. This CDR3 comprises 14 residues. Germline CDR1 and CDR2: WSHSY and SAAADI. The V end was cut by 7 bases, the J end by 0 bases, with 10 bases between.

The V call is TRBV5-6, the J call TRBJ2-7, with D perhaps TRBD1 or TRBD2 (5 bases each). Germline V gene sequence: CDR1 SGHDT, CDR2 YYEEEE. CDR3 length equals 13 residues. With 3 bases removed from V and 1 base from J, the gap between germline ends came to 8 bases. The CDR3 reads CASSWGRSYEQYF. The CDR3 DNA sequence: TGTGCCAGCAGCTGGGGACGGTCCTACGAGCAGTACTTC.

This clone was seen only a few times. V is TRBV19 and J is TRBJ1-4; D is perhaps TRBD1 (6 bases). With 4 bases removed from V and 5 bases from J, the gap between germline ends came to 14 bases. Germline V gene sequence: CDR1 LNHDA, CDR2 SQIVND (reference sequence). The CDR3 length is 15 residues. CDR3 sequence: CASSTNREKNEKLFF. Here the CDR3 DNA reads TGTGCCAGTAGTACCAACAGGGAGAAGAATGAAAAACTGTTTTTT.

The chain recombines TRBV28 with TRBJ2-5; no reliable D call. There are 14 residues in the CDR3. The V end was cut by 1 base, the J end by 1 base, with 7 bases between. Germline-derived CDR1 and CDR2 are MDHEN and SYDVKM. As DNA, the CDR3 is TGTGCCAGCAGTTTATTCAGTCCCCAAGAGACCCAGTACTTC. Its translation is CASSLFSPQETQYF.

The rearrangement links TRBV28 to TRBJ2-6; 7 nucleotides align to TRBD1. V shed 3 bases and J 2 bases; nucleotides not matched to a gene: 7. CDR3 size: 17 residues. The germline V gene has CDR1 MDHEN and CDR2 SYDVKM. CDR3 sequence: CASSFRPGTAGANVLTF. Here the CDR3 DNA reads TGTGCCAGCAGTTTTCGGCCGGGGACAGCTGGGGCCAACGTCCTGACTTTC. The complete variable domain, with remaining parts taken from reference TRBV28 and TRBJ2-6, reads DVKVTQSSRYLVKRTGEKVFLECVQDMDHENMFWYRQDPGLGLRLIYFSYDVKMKEKGDIPEGYSVSREKKERFSLILESASTNQTSMYLCASSFRPGTAGANVLTFGAGSRLTVL.

This clone was detected once. The chain has TRBV5-1 and TRBJ2-3, with D perhaps matching TRBD1 (6 bases). The CDR3 is 14 amino acids. Germline V CDR1 and CDR2: SGHRS, YFSETQ. V was shortened by 1 base and J by 2 bases, with 8 bases between the two germline ends. CDR3 residues: CASSLTGYTDTQYF. In nucleotides, the CDR3 is TGCGCCAGCAGCTTGACAGGGTACACAGATACGCAGTATTTT. Full variable domain (missing parts from reference TRBV5-1 and TRBJ2-3): KAGVTQTPRYLIKTRGQQVTLSCSPISGHRSVSWYQQTPGQGLQFLFEYFSETQRNKGNFPGRFSGRQFSNSRSEMNVSTLELGDSALYLCASSLTGYTDTQYFGPGTRLTVL.

The rearrangement links TRBV5-1 to TRBJ1-2; D is ambiguous. This CDR3 comprises 11 residues. In germline, CDR1 is SGHRS, CDR2 YFSETQ. V was cut by 3 bases and J by 4 bases, with 4 bases left in between. The CDR3, as DNA: TGCGCCAGCAGCTCCATCTATGGCTACACCTTC. Translating gives CASSSIYGYTF.

The gene calls are TRBV29-1 and TRBJ1-2, with D maybe TRBD1 (5 bases). V gave up 3 bases and J gave up 6 bases, with 11 bases separating them. The CDR3 spans 12 residues. Germline assignment: CDR1 SQVTM and CDR2 ANQGSEA. The chain's CDR3 is CSVETRADGYTF. The CDR3 coding sequence is TGCAGCGTTGAGACCAGGGCGGATGGCTACACCTTC. Variable domain in full (rest from reference TRBV29-1 and TRBJ1-2): SAVISQKPSRDICQRGTSLTIQCQVDSQVTMMFWYRQQPGQSLTLIATANQGSEATYESGFVIDKFPISRPNLTFSTLTVSNMSPEDSSIYLCSVETRADGYTFGSGTRLTVV.

The chain has TRBV5-1 and TRBJ2-7, with D uncertain. This CDR3 is built from 12 residues. V lost 2 bases to trimming and J lost 6 bases, with 9 bases between them. The germline V gene has CDR1 SGHRS and CDR2 YFSETQ. The CDR3 region is CASSLPGSEQYF. The CDR3 nucleotides read TGCGCCAGCAGCTTACCGGGTTCCGAGCAGTACTTC.

The chain is built from TRBV9 and TRBJ2-5; 9 bases are a match to TRBD1. CDR3 size: 14 residues. In germline, CDR1 is SGDLS, CDR2 YYNGEE. J lost 5 bases, V lost 3 bases, and 5 bases had no gene match. Written as DNA, the CDR3 is TGTGCCAGCAGCGCCAACAGGGGGCATGAGACCCAGTACTTC. Translation: CASSANRGHETQYF. The full variable domain, rest sourced from reference TRBV9 and TRBJ2-5, is DSGVTQTPKHLITATGQRVTLRCSPRSGDLSVYWYQQSLDQGLQFLIQYYNGEERAKGNILERFSAQQFPDLHSELNLSSLELGDSALYFCASSANRGHETQYFGPGTRLLVL.

The chain couples TRBV9 to TRBJ1-1, with D possibly TRBD1 on 5 matching bases. The ends were cut back, 3 bases at V and 3 bases at J, with 9 bases in the middle. The V gene's germline CDR1 is SGDLS and CDR2 YYNGEE. This CDR3 is built from 13 residues. CDR3 nucleotides: TGTGCCAGCAGCGAGGGACGGCACACTGAAGCTTTCTTT. This translates into CASSEGRHTEAFF.

This clone was seen a single time. The rearrangement links TRBV18 to TRBJ1-1; tentatively, D is TRBD1 (6 bases). Germline CDR1 reads KGHSH; CDR2 reads LQKENI. V was shortened by 2 bases and J by 5 bases, with 15 bases between the two germline ends. The CDR3 covers 15 residues. The DNA of the CDR3 is TGTGCCAGCTCACCAGGGACAACAGGGAGGACTGAAGCTTTCTTT. Translated: CASSPGTTGRTEAFF.

The CDR3 sequence: CASSLNWDSSTDTQYF. Written as DNA, the CDR3 is TGTGCCAGCAGCTTAAATTGGGACAGCAGTACAGATACGCAGTATTTT. The gene calls are TRBV7-6 and TRBJ2-3; TRBD1 aligns across 7 bases. CDR1 and CDR2 (germline): SGHVS, FNYEAQ. There are 16 residues in the CDR3. V dropped 2 bases and J dropped 3; count of bases not matched to a gene: 8. The full variable domain, its missing parts supplied by reference TRBV7-6 and TRBJ2-3, is GAGVSQSPRYKVTKRGQDVALRCDPISGHVSLYWYRQALGQGPEFLTYFNYEAQQDKSGLPNDRFSAERPEGSISTLTIQRTEQRDSAMYRCASSLNWDSSTDTQYFGPGTRLTVL.

There are a few counts of this clone. V is TRBV28 and J is TRBJ1-5; the match to TRBD1 covers 7 bases. Germline-derived CDR1 and CDR2 are MDHEN and SYDVKM. This CDR3 comprises 15 residues. V dropped 1 base and J dropped 1; count of bases not matched to a gene: 1. The CDR3 loop reads CASSLYRGSNQPQHF. DNA of the CDR3: TGTGCCAGCAGTTTATACAGGGGCAGCAATCAGCCCCAGCATTTT.

The chain uses TRBV28 and TRBJ1-5, with a tentative D call TRBD1 (6 bases). V gave up 9 bases and J gave up 10 bases, with 16 bases separating them. Germline V gene sequence: CDR1 MDHEN, CDR2 SYDVKM. The CDR3 length is 12 residues. CDR3 sequence (DNA): TGTGCCAGTCACAGGGAGGGGAAACCCCAGCATTTT. Protein: CASHREGKPQHF.